The T cell receptor (beta chain) described here comes from a study of blood T cell repertoires in COVID-19. Study details: Samples representing acute and convalescent COVID-19 were sourced from the United States, Italy and Spain. T cells, B-cell-depleted T cells, or PBMCs provided the cDNA or gDNA that served as material.

TCRdb's copy holds only in-frame clones and misses some; the assay was immunoSEQ multiplex PCR. Altogether 100,000 to 150,000 clones are present, 70% to 90% being singletons, with the ten largest covering roughly 0.94%. This receptor was identified in a woman aged 50 to 65 with active or convalescent COVID-19. The sample taken for sequencing was peripheral blood.

The CDR3 region is CASSFLRDYVEAFF. The CDR3 nucleotides read TGTGCCAGCAGCTTTCTCAGGGATTACGTCGAAGCTTTCTTT. The chain links TRBV7-2 to TRBJ1-1; tentative D call: TRBD1 (5 bases). CDR3 length: 14 amino acids. V dropped 3 bases and J dropped 8 bases, with 16 bases sitting between them. The germline CDR1 and CDR2 sequences are SGHTA and FQGNSA.